The 23 T cell receptor beta chains in this list originate from one sample, sequenced in a study of T cell responses to AZD1222 COVID-19 vaccine. Sequenced by immunoSEQ multiplex PCR; TCRdb stores in-frame clones only, minus some. Here the sample spans about 120,000 clones, 70% to 90% being singletons. This sample comprised peripheral blood, obtained on day 0 of MenACWY control vaccination. The receptors shown here come from an adult in good health.

The rearrangement joins TRBV7-3 to TRBJ2-3; D not certain. The V gene's germline CDR1 is SGHTA and CDR2 FQGTGA. The V end was cut by 4 bases, the J end by 4 bases, with 15 bases between. The CDR3 totals 15 residues. CDR3 in DNA: TGTGCCAGCAGCTCGCAAAATAGTGCTCCAGATACGCAGTATTTT. Translating gives CASSSQNSAPDTQYF.

The chain links TRBV3-1 (or the pseudogene TRBV3-2) to TRBJ1-3; D is uncertain. The CDR3 is made up of 12 amino acids. In germline, CDR1 is LGHDT, CDR2 YNNKEL (reference sequence). V was pared by 1 base and J by 6 bases, with 4 bases between. The CDR3 reads CASSQVANTIYF. The DNA of the CDR3 is TGTGCCAGCAGCCAAGTTGCAAACACCATATATTTT.

V usage is TRBV6-6 and J usage is TRBJ1-5; D gene ambiguous. Trimming removed 3 bases at V and 3 bases at J, with 9 bases between. CDR3 length: 14 residues. Per germline, CDR1 MNHNY and CDR2 SVGAGI (reference sequence). In DNA form, the CDR3 reads TGTGCCAGCAGTTATTCGGGGAACAATCAGCCCCAGCATTTT. This sequence encodes CASSYSGNNQPQHF.

This chain links TRBV11-2 with TRBJ2-3; D remains ambiguous. Germline V lookup: CDR1 SGHAT, CDR2 FQNNGV. CDR3 length: 14 amino acids. The germline V and J ends were trimmed by 3 bases and 6 bases, with 13 bases remaining between them. The chain's CDR3 is CASSFLSLEDTQYF. In DNA form, the CDR3 reads TGTGCCAGCAGCTTCCTGTCCCTCGAGGATACGCAGTATTTT.

The chain carries TRBV5-1 and TRBJ1-6; D is ambiguous. V lost 5 bases and J lost 3, with 15 bases in between. CDR1 is SGHRS and CDR2 is YFSETQ in the germline V gene. The CDR3 is 16 amino acids. The CDR3 protein is CASRGRLTDYNSPLHF. The CDR3 coding sequence is TGCGCCAGCAGAGGGCGGCTGACGGACTATAATTCACCCCTCCACTTT.

This clone was counted a single time. The V call is TRBV28, the J call TRBJ2-3, with D perhaps TRBD2 (6 bases). The V end was cut by 4 bases, the J end by 0 bases, with 17 bases between. This CDR3 contains 17 residues. Germline V gene lookup returns CDR1 MDHEN and CDR2 SYDVKM. Here the CDR3 reads CASSYRDFDPSTDTQYF. The CDR3 DNA reads as TGTGCCAGCAGTTACCGGGACTTCGACCCTAGCACAGATACGCAGTATTTT.

Only one count was recorded for this clone. V gene TRBV30 combines with J gene TRBJ2-1; TRBD2 agrees at 10 bases. The V gene's germline CDR1 is GTSNPN and CDR2 SVGIG (reference sequence). Germline trimming cut 0 bases from V and 5 bases from J; bases unmatched to any gene: 4. The CDR3 is 15 amino acids. CDR3: CAWSVPSGGNNEQFF. CDR3 sequence (DNA): TGTGCCTGGAGTGTACCTAGCGGGGGAAACAATGAGCAGTTCTTC.

The CDR3 coding sequence is TGCAGTGCTAGTATCGGGATTAGCGGGGGAACGCAGTACTTC. Amino acids: CSASIGISGGTQYF. The chain carries TRBV20-1 and TRBJ2-7; 9 nucleotides align to TRBD2. The CDR3 is made up of 14 amino acids. Germline V CDR1 and CDR2: DFQATT, SNEGSKA (reference sequence). The J segment lost 9 bases and the V segment lost 3 bases, leaving 12 bases of the junction unmatched.

This chain links TRBV4-3 with TRBJ2-1, with D perhaps matching TRBD2 (6 bases). Deletions cut 1 base from V and 0 bases from J, with 7 bases between. This CDR3 contains 15 residues. CDR1 and CDR2 (germline): LGHNA, YSLEER. The CDR3 DNA follows: TGCGCCAGCAGCCAAGCGGGGGTCTCCTACAATGAGCAGTTCTTC. Translated, it gives CASSQAGVSYNEQFF.

CDR3 residues: CASSYSDSNTEAFF. CDR3 DNA sequence: TGTGCCAGCAGTTACTCGGACAGTAACACTGAAGCTTTCTTT. The chain is built from TRBV6-5 and TRBJ1-1; D is possibly TRBD1 (6 bases). Germline lookup yields CDR1 MNHEY and CDR2 SVGAGI. This CDR3 spans 14 amino acids. V gave up 0 bases and J gave up 2 bases, with 7 bases separating them.

V usage is TRBV5-1 and J usage is TRBJ2-1; 8 positions match TRBD1. Losses at the gene ends were 0 bases for V and 8 bases for J; bases not matched to a gene: 4. Germline values: CDR1 SGHRS, CDR2 YFSETQ. The CDR3 length is 14 residues. CDR3 residues: CASSLGQGMDEQFF. The CDR3 nucleotides are TGCGCCAGCAGCTTGGGACAGGGGATGGATGAGCAGTTCTTC.

This clone was counted a single time. Sequence at one end of the junction differs from germline and may be a read error. The chain couples TRBV12-3 or TRBV12-4 to TRBJ1-3; TRBD1 might be the D (6 bases). The CDR3 is 13 residues long. CDR3 nucleotides: TGTGCCAGCAGTTACGGGGCTCAGGGGTCGGTAAATTTT. This gives the protein CASSYGAQGSVNF.

The chain links TRBV6-2 or TRBV6-3 to TRBJ2-1; 8 bases map to TRBD2. Germline V gene lookup returns CDR1 MNHEY and CDR2 SVGEGT. With V trimmed by 0 bases and J by 8 bases, 12 bases remained unmatched. This CDR3 contains 17 residues. This chain's CDR3 is CASSYSFRGGRFDEQFF. CDR3 DNA: TGTGCCAGCAGTTACTCGTTCCGGGGGGGCCGATTTGATGAGCAGTTCTTC.

V is TRBV7-2 and J is TRBJ1-6; no firm D call. V dropped 0 bases and J dropped 11 bases, with 17 bases sitting between them. The CDR3 spans 16 residues. CDR1 and CDR2 from the germline V gene are SGHTA and FQGNSA. Written as DNA, the CDR3 is TGTGCCAGCAGCTTAGCCCCCGGGCTTACCGGGGCACCCCTCCACTTT. Protein: CASSLAPGLTGAPLHF.

The rearrangement uses TRBV30 and TRBJ1-5, with D hard to call. The germline CDR1 and CDR2 sequences are GTSNPN and SVGIG (reference sequence). The CDR3 contains 13 residues. The V end lost 0 bases, the J end lost 5 bases, and 8 bases lay between the germline ends. The CDR3: CAWSVRADQPQHF. CDR3 DNA: TGTGCCTGGAGTGTTAGGGCGGATCAGCCCCAGCATTTT.

V usage is TRBV24-1 and J usage is TRBJ2-3; the D gene could be TRBD1 or TRBD2 (6 bases each). V shed 11 bases and J shed 0 bases, with 14 bases lying between them. CDR3 length: 14 amino acids. CDR1 is KGHDR and CDR2 is SFDVKD in the germline V gene. The CDR3: CAIGGTGSTDTQYF. CDR3 sequence (DNA): TGTGCCATCGGGGGAACAGGGAGCACAGATACGCAGTATTTT.

The V and J genes are TRBV7-9 and TRBJ2-7, with 9 positions matching TRBD1. J gave up 6 bases and V 4 bases, and 4 bases lay outside the gene matches. The CDR3 length is 13 residues. Germline values: CDR1 SEHNR, CDR2 FQNEAQ (reference sequence). For the CDR3, the DNA is TGTGCCAGCAGCTCGGGACAGGGCCCCGAGCAGTACTTC. It is translated as CASSSGQGPEQYF.

V is TRBV19 and J is TRBJ1-2; 12 bases line up with TRBD1. CDR1 and CDR2 from the germline V gene are LNHDA and SQIVND (reference sequence). This CDR3 contains 15 residues. Trimming removed 7 bases from V and 7 bases from J; junction bases left unmatched: 10. CDR3 nucleotides: TGTGCCAGTATGTCGGGGGGACAGGGGGCAACTGGCTACACCTTC. This sequence encodes CASMSGGQGATGYTF.

V is TRBV3-1 (or the pseudogene TRBV3-2) and J is TRBJ2-7; 12 bases align to TRBD2. Germline V gene data show CDR1 as LGHDT and CDR2 as YNNKEL (reference sequence). V was pared by 0 bases and J by 2 bases, with 5 bases of the junction left unmatched. There are 17 residues in the CDR3. CDR3: CASSQDGLAGGPYEQYF. In DNA form, the CDR3 reads TGTGCCAGCAGCCAAGATGGGCTAGCGGGGGGGCCCTACGAGCAGTACTTC.

This chain connects TRBV2 to TRBJ2-3; 9 bases are a match to TRBD2. Germline-derived CDR1 and CDR2 are SNHLY and FYNNEI. The CDR3 totals 16 residues. Trimming took 2 bases from V and 2 from J; bases not matched to a gene: 5. This CDR3 reads CASSEQGGGATDTQYF. DNA for the CDR3: TGTGCCAGCAGTGAACAGGGCGGGGGGGCCACAGATACGCAGTATTTT.

This chain uses TRBV3-1 (or the pseudogene TRBV3-2) with TRBJ1-4; a possible D gene is TRBD1 (5 bases). The CDR3 extends over 14 amino acids. V was cut by 6 bases and J by 6 bases, with 14 bases left in between. Germline V gene data show CDR1 as LGHDT and CDR2 as YNNKEL (reference sequence). The DNA of the CDR3 is TGTGCCAGCAGTCCAGGGATTGTGGATGAAAAACTGTTTTTT. This gives the protein CASSPGIVDEKLFF.

The V call is TRBV2, the J call TRBJ2-1; perhaps TRBD1 as D (5 bases). This CDR3 contains 15 residues. V was shortened by 2 bases and J by 8 bases, with 16 bases between the two germline ends. Germline V gene data show CDR1 as SNHLY and CDR2 as FYNNEI. CDR3 nucleotides: TGTGCCAGCAGTGAATCCCCTAGGACACGGGATGAGCAGTTCTTC. Its translation: CASSESPRTRDEQFF.

This chain connects TRBV5-1 to TRBJ1-2; D uncertain. This CDR3 has 15 amino acids. The V end lost 0 bases, the J end lost 4 bases, and 13 bases lay between the germline ends. Germline values: CDR1 SGHRS, CDR2 YFSETQ. The CDR3 nucleotides are TGCGCCAGCAGCTTGGGGTTAACGGGCTCCTATGGCTACACCTTC. Protein product: CASSLGLTGSYGYTF.